This T cell receptor (beta chain) was identified in a study of shared clonotypes between healthy human individuals. Germline V CDR1 and CDR2: SGHVS, FNYEAQ. The length of the CDR3 is 16 residues. Trimming cost V 2 bases and J 2 bases, with 16 bases left between them. The table came from immunoSEQ multiplex PCR; TCRdb's copy has only in-frame clones and leaves some out. Found here are about 2 million clones, 90% to 95% of them singletons; the top ten hold under 0.15%. CD45RA+ naive and CD45RA-negative memory subsets were separated from CD4+ cells. Overall study findings and caveats: Naive subsets typically showed greater estimated richness than memory subsets.

As concerns this clone: Its antigen remains unidentified.

This TCR came from a man between 18 and 35 years old in good health. The chain has TRBV7-6 and TRBJ2-7; perhaps D is TRBD1 or TRBD2 (5 bases each). The sample was naive CD4+ T cells sorted from blood. The subset here: CD45RA+ positively selected. The chain's CDR3 is CASSLSGRPGTYEQYF. The DNA for the CDR3 is TGTGCCAGCAGCTTATCAGGGCGACCCGGGACCTACGAGCAGTACTTC.